A single sample is the source of the 12 T cell receptor beta chains below, sequenced in a study of T cells expressing NK-cell markers. TCRdb reanalyzed the 5' RACE reads and collapses them to one entry per CDR3 protein, without DNA. Its clone listing holds almost 450,000 distinct CDR3 sequences. What was sequenced was blood T cells: a sorted CD56 or NKG2C T cell subset, CD4+ or CD8+ T cells, or bulk PBMC T cells (not recorded which). The receptors come from a woman aged 18-69 years in good health.

The chain is built from TRBV4-3 and TRBJ1-1. There are 15 residues in the CDR3. CDR1 is LGHNA, CDR2 YSLEER, per germline. The CDR3 loop is CASSQVGDMNTEAFF.

The chain links TRBV12-3 or TRBV12-4 to TRBJ2-3; TCRdb picks TRBD1, but there is no DNA to check that call. The CDR3 is made up of 13 amino acids. The CDR3 loop is CASSTGYEDTQYF.

V and J are TRBV10-3 and TRBJ2-3. The CDR3 runs to 15 residues. Germline V lookup: CDR1 ENHRY, CDR2 SYGVKD. CDR3 residues: CAISESEQSTDTQYF.

The V call is TRBV10-3, the J call TRBJ2-2; TCRdb reports TRBD2, a call that lacks DNA to check it against. The germline gives CDR1 ENHRY, CDR2 SYGVKD. This CDR3 region has 14 residues. The CDR3 loop reads CASWASTYTGELFF.

CDR3 residues: CASSRSSLSRATQETQYF. The genes are TRBV5-1 and TRBJ2-5; absent DNA, TCRdb's TRBD1 call cannot be checked. Germline V CDR1 and CDR2: SGHRS, YFSETQ. The CDR3 extends over 18 amino acids. Combining the CDR3 with reference TRBV5-1 and TRBJ2-5 gives the whole variable domain KAGVTQTPRYLIKTRGQQVTLSCSPISGHRSVSWYQQTPGQGLQFLFEYFSETQRNKGNFPGRFSGRQFSNSRSEMNVSTLELGDSALYLCASSRSSLSRATQETQYFGPGTRLLVL.

CDR3 sequence reads: CASSFKLADTDTQYF. The gene calls are TRBV7-9 and TRBJ2-3; the D gene TCRdb calls, TRBD2, cannot be checked with no DNA. From germline, CDR1 is SEHNR and CDR2 FQNEAQ (reference sequence). The CDR3 extends over 15 amino acids.

This chain uses TRBV5-2 with TRBJ1-2; TCRdb names TRBD1, which stays unverified in the absence of DNA. TRBV5-2 corresponds to a pseudogene. The CDR3 runs 19 residues. The CDR3 spells CASNSRLTTGREEGYGYTF.

CDR3 sequence: CASSRQGINTGELFF. The chain links TRBV7-2 to TRBJ2-2; the TCRdb call, TRBD1, lacks DNA for checking. CDR3 size: 15 residues. Germline V gene data show CDR1 as SGHTA and CDR2 as FQGNSA. Supplemented by reference TRBV7-2 and TRBJ2-2, the full variable domain reads GAGVSQSPSNKVTEKGKDVELRCDPISGHTALYWYRQSLGQGLEFLIYFQGNSAPDKSGLPSDRFSAERTGGSVSTLTIQRTQQEDSAVYLCASSRQGINTGELFFGEGSRLTVL.

The chain combines TRBV7-3 with TRBJ2-2. The CDR3 consists of 13 residues. Per the germline V gene, CDR1 is SGHTA and CDR2 is FQGTGA. Here the CDR3 reads CASSLTNTGELFF.

The V gene is TRBV5-1, the J gene TRBJ2-3; TCRdb reports TRBD1, a call that lacks DNA to check it against. The CDR3 contains 14 residues. CDR1 SGHRS and CDR2 YFSETQ come from the germline V gene. The CDR3 reads CASSRQGGTDTQYF.

The rearrangement uses TRBV6-2 or TRBV6-3 and TRBJ1-2. Germline values: CDR1 MNHEY, CDR2 SVGEGT. This CDR3 comprises 14 residues. The CDR3 loop reads CASSYGGSLPGYTF.

The chain joins TRBV5-1 to TRBJ2-3; TCRdb calls TRBD1, which cannot be checked without DNA. The CDR3 runs to 14 residues. Germline loops: CDR1 SGHRS, CDR2 YFSETQ. Here the CDR3 reads CASSFGGGIDTQYF.